This T cell receptor beta chain originates from a study of blood T cells in healthy people across ages. Study-wide findings and caveats: What prevented conclusive comparison of naive and antigen-experienced cells was that PBMCs were unsorted.

At least 6 micrograms of total RNA were extracted per sample. A second PCR of roughly 6 to 12 cycles used a sample-barcoded 5' primer and a J-beta primer mix. Individual samples furnished no less than 2.5 million CDR3-containing paired-end reads apiece. Each CDR3 protein is one row after TCRdb ran MiXCR on the 5' RACE reads. The sample lists roughly 1.9 million distinct CDR3 sequences; roughly 43% were seen once. The CDR3 spans 13 residues. Germline values: CDR1 DFQATT, CDR2 SNEGSKA (reference sequence). Trimming stripped 0 bases from V and 5 bases from J, with 10 bases between. The sample holds a few counts of this clonotype. No antigen is known for it.

The gene calls are TRBV20-1 and TRBJ2-5; unclear D gene. The material sequenced was blood. This receptor was identified in a human donor in good health. CDR3 DNA sequence: TGCAGTGCTAGAGAGCTTATCGTGGAGACCCAGTACTTC. It is translated as CSARELIVETQYF.